The source of this TCR beta chain is a study of T cells in Graves' hyperthyroidism and ophthalmopathy. The study, taken as a whole, reports: Ophthalmopathy was model-predicted a median about 7.1 months pre-onset.

There were TCR beta CDR3 regions amplified from RNA transcripts. Using the HTBI primer set, a first-round RT-PCR was run on the TCR CDR3. Via MiXCR, TCRdb re-called the multiplex PCR reads, giving one row per CDR3 protein. The repertoire holds 600,000 to 750,000 distinct CDR3 sequences, 15% to 20% seen once, with roughly 16% in the top ten. Uncontrolled infection, other autoimmune disease, pregnancy and lactation each barred patients from inclusion. V lost 3 bases to trimming and J lost 5 bases, with 19 bases between them. The germline V gene encodes CDR1 KGHSH and CDR2 LQKENI. This CDR3 has 16 residues. This clonotype appeared a single time. Its antigen is currently unknown.

This TCR was sampled from a man between 45 and 60 years old with Graves' hyperthyroidism. The sequencing sample was made of blood. This sequence joins TRBV18 and TRBJ2-5; perhaps TRBD2 as D (5 bases). CDR3 DNA sequence: TGTGCCAGCTCACCTCTTCTCGGTGGCCCGGGGGAGACCCAGTACTTC. Amino acids: CASSPLLGGPGETQYF.